This TCR beta chain was obtained from a study of shared clonotypes between healthy human individuals. Notes on the study in general: Rarefaction exposed incomplete sorted-subset sequencing despite large depth. Naive CD4 clonotypes were shared across a handful of donors at 4.5% to 6.5%.

Assay execution proceeded at the deep level. The data were produced by immunoSEQ multiplex PCR, yet TCRdb's version contains in-frame clones alone and is incomplete. The sample holds more than 1.2 million clones, around 98.5% seen once. The study separated CD4+ cells into CD45RA+ naive and CD45RA-negative memory subsets. As regards this clone: No antigen is known for it.

The CDR3 length is 16 residues. With 7 bases removed from V and 2 bases from J, the gap between germline ends came to 20 bases. Per germline, CDR1 MNHNY and CDR2 SVGAGI (reference sequence). This TCR came from a man between 25 and 39 years old in good health. The rearrangement links TRBV6-6 to TRBJ2-5; TRBD1 is a possible D gene (8 bases). The sample taken for sequencing was naive CD4+ T cells sorted from blood. Subset of the sample: CD45RA+ positively selected. This CDR3 is CASTRGRDRRQETQYF. The CDR3 bases are TGTGCCAGCACCCGGGGGAGGGACAGGAGGCAAGAGACCCAGTACTTC.